The 4 T cell receptor beta chains reported below all come from one sample, sequenced in a study of tumor-infiltrating lymphocytes in primary liver carcinoma. Joint extraction of RNA and DNA used about 17-31 mg of bulk tissue that was unsorted. Starting from approximately 470 ng of total RNA, TCR beta cDNA was produced with a primer in the constant region. Slightly modified ARM-PCR with three nested multiplex PCR rounds yielded TCR beta libraries. Use of TRBV1-TRBV30 forward primers with a C-beta reverse primer characterized the first two PCR rounds, which lasted about 10 cycles each. TCRdb called the multiplex PCR reads again in MiXCR, with one record for every CDR3 protein. The sample holds approximately 92,000 distinct CDR3 sequences; almost 70% are singletons and the top ten take 9% to 10%. Sequences were obtained from liver tumor tissue from sampling region 5. The subset: tumor region T5, tumor centre. The receptors come from a woman aged 55-69 years with primary liver carcinoma and hepatitis B virus infection.

The rearrangement joins TRBV5-1 to TRBJ2-1, with D perhaps given as TRBD1 or TRBD2 (5 bases each). The CDR3 is 13 residues long. Germline V gene lookup returns CDR1 SGHRS and CDR2 YFSETQ. V was pared by 9 bases and J by 5 bases, with 15 bases between. The CDR3 spells CAIRSGTHNEQFF. CDR3 nucleotides: TGCGCCATCAGGTCCGGGACCCACAATGAGCAGTTCTTC.

As to this clonotype: A read error may account for a junction end that differs from germline. V is TRBV2 and J is TRBJ1-1, with TRBD1 matching over 7 bases. The germline V gene encodes CDR1 SNHLY and CDR2 FYNNEI. CDR3 length: 14 residues. The CDR3 here is CASSAQGDWTEAFF. The CDR3 DNA follows: TGTGCTAGCAGTGCCCAGGGGGATTGGACTGAAGCTTTCTTT.

To note about this clonotype: A read error may produce the germline difference seen at one junction end. This rearrangement joins TRBV29-1 to TRBJ1-1; 7 bases match TRBD1. This CDR3 comprises 10 residues. The germline V gene has CDR1 SQVTM and CDR2 ANQGSEA. CDR3 nucleotides: TGCAGCGGAGGACAGGAGGACGCCCTCTTT. Protein product: CSGGQEDALF.

V is TRBV28 and J is TRBJ2-3; weak D call: TRBD2 (6 bases). Between the trimmed V and J ends, which lost 8 bases and 4 bases, there was a span of 19 bases. Germline CDR1 MDHEN, CDR2 SYDVKM. The CDR3 spans 15 residues. CDR3: CASHGGVISADTQYF. DNA of the CDR3: TGTGCCAGCCACGGCGGGGTAATTAGCGCAGATACGCAGTATTTT.